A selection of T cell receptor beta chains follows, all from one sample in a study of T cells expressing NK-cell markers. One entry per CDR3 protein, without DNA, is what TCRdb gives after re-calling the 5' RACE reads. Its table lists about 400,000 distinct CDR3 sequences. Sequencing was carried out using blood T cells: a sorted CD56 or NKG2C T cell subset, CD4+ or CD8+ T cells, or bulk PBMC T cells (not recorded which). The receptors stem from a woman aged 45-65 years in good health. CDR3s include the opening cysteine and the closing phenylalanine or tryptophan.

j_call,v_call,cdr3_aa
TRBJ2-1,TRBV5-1,CASSSGLLSDNEQFF
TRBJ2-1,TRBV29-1,CSVGGTGDFRNEQFF
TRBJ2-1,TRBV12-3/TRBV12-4,CASSLRELAYNEQFF
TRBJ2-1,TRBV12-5,CASGLFPLLRGNGNEQFF
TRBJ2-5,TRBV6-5,CASSPAGGGDGGTQYF
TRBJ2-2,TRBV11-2,CASSLRPGPITGELFF
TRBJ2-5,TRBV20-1,CSAEGQSQETQYF
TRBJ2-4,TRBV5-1,CASSLGFGQGRNIQYF
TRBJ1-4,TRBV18,CASTEGADEKLFF
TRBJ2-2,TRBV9,CASSGLALGTGELFF
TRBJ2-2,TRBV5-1,CASSFLKGESGELFF
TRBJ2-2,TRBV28,CASDNSLTGELFF
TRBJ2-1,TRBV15,CATRSLPGQGRDEQFF
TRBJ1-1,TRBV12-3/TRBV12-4,CASSLRRGGTTPFF
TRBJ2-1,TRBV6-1,CASRDRGNSYNEQFF
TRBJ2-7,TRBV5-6,CASGTSFEQYF
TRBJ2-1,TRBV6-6,CASSYSEAYNEQFF
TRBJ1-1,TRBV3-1,CASSQVAGNTEAFF
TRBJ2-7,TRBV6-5,CASSLGRGNEQYF
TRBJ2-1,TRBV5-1,CASSIRSGAYNEQFF
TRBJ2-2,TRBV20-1,CSASPPRHTGELFF
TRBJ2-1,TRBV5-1,CASSFSSSGRALHEQFF
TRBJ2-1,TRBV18,CASSRDETYNEQFF
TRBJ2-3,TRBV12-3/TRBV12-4,CASSLGPGTDTQYF
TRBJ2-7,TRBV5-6,CASSRGQGNFYEQYF
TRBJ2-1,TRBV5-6,CASSPNVGNEQFF
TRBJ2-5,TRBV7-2,CASSPRGQGAIARTQYF
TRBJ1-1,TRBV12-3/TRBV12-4,CASSFTSNTEAFF
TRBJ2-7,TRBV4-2,CASSQGVAGIGEQYF
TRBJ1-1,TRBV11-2,CASSAQGGDTEAFF
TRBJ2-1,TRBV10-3,CAISVGQIVTYNEQFF
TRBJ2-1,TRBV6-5,CASSPTYGSYNEQFF
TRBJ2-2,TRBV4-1,CASSQVPTGGLGELFF
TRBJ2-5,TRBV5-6,CASSSSLGETQYF
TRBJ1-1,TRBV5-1,CASRLSQYTEAFF
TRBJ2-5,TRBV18,CASSPVKQETQYF
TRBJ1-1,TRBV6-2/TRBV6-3,CASSYESPNTEAFF
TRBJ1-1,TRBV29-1,CSVEDTGGGTEAFF
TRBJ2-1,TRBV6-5,CASNRGPFDEQFF
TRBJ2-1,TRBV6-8,CARRNGGCDYEQFF
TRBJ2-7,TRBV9,CASSAASYGVYEQYF
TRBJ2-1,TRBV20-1,CSANPGLAEKAGEQFF
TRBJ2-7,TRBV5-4,CASSLDWRTSGAYEQYF
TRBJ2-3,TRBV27,CASSSTGAITDTQYF
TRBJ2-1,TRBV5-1,CASVREGADEQFF
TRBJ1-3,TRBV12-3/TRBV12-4,CASSFATGRFSGNTIYF
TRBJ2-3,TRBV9,CASSGKRGLAGPTDTQYF
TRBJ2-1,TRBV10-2,CASSEAGEQFF
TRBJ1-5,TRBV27,CASSLRQTAYSNQPQHF